The 18 T cell receptor beta chains below come from one sample, sequenced in a study of blood T cell repertoires in COVID-19. Libraries were prepared by immunoSEQ multiplex PCR; TCRdb keeps only in-frame clonotypes and omits some of them. The sample comprises about 190,000 clones, about 87% of which are singletons, and 0.85% to 0.95% rests with the top ten. The sample consisted of peripheral blood. The origin of the receptors is a woman between 18 and 29 years old who had recovered from COVID-19.

The chain recombines TRBV7-6 with TRBJ1-4; 9 bases are a match to TRBD1. Germline V gives CDR1 SGHVS, CDR2 FNYEAQ. Unmatched junction bases numbered 6, after V lost 5 bases and J lost 8 bases. The CDR3 extends over 14 amino acids. In nucleotides, the CDR3 is TGTGCCAGCAGCCCAGACAGGGGGAAAGAAAAACTGTTTTTT. This gives the protein CASSPDRGKEKLFF.

V and J are TRBV5-5 and TRBJ1-5; 7 bases map to TRBD1. The CDR3 consists of 14 residues. V lost 1 base, J lost 4 bases, and 2 bases stayed unmatched. Per germline, CDR1 SGHKS and CDR2 YYEKEE (reference sequence). The CDR3 sequence: CASSLQQGNQPQHF. CDR3 sequence (DNA): TGTGCCAGCAGCTTGCAACAGGGGAATCAGCCCCAGCATTTT.

V usage is TRBV7-9 and J usage is TRBJ2-3; 10 bases agree with TRBD2. Trimming at V came to 5 bases and at J to 8 bases, leaving 13 bases not matched to a gene. The CDR3 runs to 16 residues. Germline V gene sequence: CDR1 SEHNR, CDR2 FQNEAQ (reference sequence). As DNA, the CDR3 is TGTGCCAGCAGCCATACTCAGCGGGGGGGCCGAGGTACGCAGTATTTT. Amino acid sequence: CASSHTQRGGRGTQYF. Full variable domain (rest looked up from reference TRBV7-9 and TRBJ2-3): DTGVSQNPRHKITKRGQNVTFRCDPISEHNRLYWYRQTLGQGPEFLTYFQNEAQLEKSRLLSDRFSAERPKGSFSTLEIQRTEQGDSAMYLCASSHTQRGGRGTQYFGPGTRLTVL.

V and J are TRBV10-3 and TRBJ1-1; 8 bases are a match to TRBD1. From germline, CDR1 is ENHRY and CDR2 SYGVKD. The length of the CDR3 is 12 residues. V shed 6 bases and J 11 bases; nucleotides not matched to a gene: 8. CDR3 sequence reads: CAIRDYRDRAFF. CDR3 in DNA: TGTGCCATCAGGGACTACCGGGACAGGGCTTTCTTT.

J is TRBJ1-3 and V is TRBV19; 7 nucleotides line up with TRBD1. CDR1 and CDR2 from the germline V gene are LNHDA and SQIVND (reference sequence). Losses at the gene ends were 7 bases for V and 0 bases for J; bases not matched to a gene: 12. The CDR3 is 17 amino acids. CDR3 in DNA: TGTGCCAGTACCAAATTCCAGGGACAGAGCTCTGGAAACACCATATATTTT. It yields the protein CASTKFQGQSSGNTIYF.

The V gene is TRBV18, the J gene TRBJ1-1; D not resolved. The germline V gene encodes CDR1 KGHSH and CDR2 LQKENI. V dropped 5 bases and J dropped 1 base, with 14 bases sitting between them. The CDR3 runs 15 residues. This chain's CDR3 is CASSAGIVPNTEAFF. DNA of the CDR3: TGTGCCAGCTCAGCCGGGATTGTTCCGAACACTGAAGCTTTCTTT. Together with reference TRBV18 and TRBJ1-1, the CDR3 gives the full variable domain: NAGVMQNPRHLVRRRGQEARLRCSPMKGHSHVYWYRQLPEEGLKFMVYLQKENIIDESGMPKERFSAEFPKEGPSILRIQQVVRGDSAAYFCASSAGIVPNTEAFFGQGTRLTVV.

CDR3 region: CASSALAGATGANVLTF. The CDR3, as DNA: TGTGCCAGCAGCGCTCTAGCGGGAGCGACTGGGGCCAACGTCCTGACTTTC. This chain links TRBV7-2 with TRBJ2-6; 10 bases fit TRBD2. The CDR3 is made up of 17 amino acids. Germline CDR1 SGHTA, CDR2 FQGNSA. With V trimmed by 5 bases and J by 2 bases, 6 bases remained unmatched.

The chain links TRBV19 to TRBJ2-1; unclear D gene. V lost 1 base and J 7 bases, leaving 11 bases between the germline ends. Germline CDR1 is LNHDA and CDR2 is SQIVND (reference sequence). The CDR3 has 14 residues. The CDR3 spells CASSIALVGNEQFF. CDR3 nucleotides: TGTGCCAGTAGTATAGCCCTTGTCGGGAATGAGCAGTTCTTC. Combining the CDR3 with reference TRBV19 and TRBJ2-1 gives the whole variable domain DGGITQSPKYLFRKEGQNVTLSCEQNLNHDAMYWYRQDPGQGLRLIYYSQIVNDFQKGDIAEGYSVSREKKESFPLTVTSAQKNPTAFYLCASSIALVGNEQFFGPGTRLTVL.

The chain uses TRBV6-2 or TRBV6-3 and TRBJ2-1, with TRBD2 matching over 11 bases. V was pared by 0 bases and J by 10 bases, with 8 bases of the junction left unmatched. Germline CDR1 is MNHEY and CDR2 is SVGEGT. The length of the CDR3 is 16 residues. The CDR3 loop is CASSYSIGTSGGEQFF. The CDR3 DNA reads as TGTGCCAGCAGTTACTCGATAGGGACTAGCGGAGGAGAGCAGTTCTTC.

The rearrangement joins TRBV4-2 to TRBJ1-4; 8 bases align to TRBD1. Germline V CDR1 and CDR2: LGHNA, YNFKEQ. The ends lost 3 bases at V and 8 bases at J; junction bases unmatched: 11. The CDR3 sequence is 16 residues long. The CDR3 spells CASSQDPQGGREKLFF. CDR3 in DNA: TGTGCCAGCAGCCAGGACCCACAGGGGGGAAGAGAAAAACTGTTTTTT.

The V gene is TRBV2, the J gene TRBJ1-2; 8 bases fit TRBD1. V shed 5 bases, J shed 3 bases, and the junction held 5 bases outside the gene matches. Germline loops: CDR1 SNHLY, CDR2 FYNNEI. The CDR3 totals 14 residues. The CDR3 sequence is CASSLGQAHYGYTF. CDR3 coding DNA: TGTGCCAGCAGTCTGGGACAGGCGCACTATGGCTACACCTTC.

Relative to its sample, this clone is medium-sized. The rearrangement links TRBV3-1 (or the pseudogene TRBV3-2) to TRBJ1-1, with TRBD1 matching 8 bases. The CDR3 sequence is 15 residues long. Germline trimming cut 5 bases from V and 7 bases from J; bases unmatched to any gene: 12. Germline V lookup: CDR1 LGHDT, CDR2 YNNKEL (reference sequence). The DNA of the CDR3 is TGTGCCAGCAGCGTAAAGGACAGGGATGTAAGTGAAGCTTTCTTT. Protein product: CASSVKDRDVSEAFF.

The gene calls are TRBV19 and TRBJ2-3, with D possibly being TRBD2 (5 bases). With 3 bases removed from V and 6 bases from J, the gap between germline ends came to 7 bases. The CDR3 is 12 amino acids. Germline V CDR1 and CDR2: LNHDA, SQIVND (reference sequence). The CDR3: CASSIRGDTQYF. As DNA, the CDR3 is TGTGCCAGTAGTATCCGAGGGGATACGCAGTATTTT.

The J gene is TRBJ2-3, the V gene TRBV9; D gene uncertain. The germline gives CDR1 SGDLS, CDR2 YYNGEE. The V and J ends lost 4 bases and 2 bases respectively, with 5 bases between them. The CDR3 contains 12 residues. The chain's CDR3 is CASSSFTDTQYF. The CDR3, as DNA: TGTGCCAGCAGCTCCTTCACAGATACGCAGTATTTT.

V and J are TRBV9 and TRBJ2-5; 8 bases are a match to TRBD2. The CDR3 is 14 residues long. Germline V CDR1 and CDR2: SGDLS, YYNGEE. The junction had 4 bases not matched to a gene; V was cut back by 2 bases and J by 4 bases. In DNA, the CDR3 is TGTGCCAGCAGCGTCGGACTAGCCCCAGAGACCCAGTACTTC. This encodes CASSVGLAPETQYF.

This clone was seen just once. The J gene is TRBJ1-2, the V gene TRBV6-2 or TRBV6-3; 8 bases agree with TRBD1. Germline CDR1 MNHEY, CDR2 SVGEGT. Losses at the gene ends were 2 bases for V and 4 bases for J; bases not matched to a gene: 3. This CDR3 spans 14 amino acids. For the CDR3, the DNA is TGTGCCAGCAGTTACAGTACAGGGGGCTATGGCTACACCTTC. Translating gives CASSYSTGGYGYTF.

The chain uses TRBV4-3 and TRBJ2-1, with 7 positions matching TRBD2. Germline-derived CDR1 and CDR2 are LGHNA and YSLEER. Trimming removed 1 base from V and 4 bases from J; junction bases left unmatched: 7. This CDR3 region has 16 residues. CDR3 sequence (DNA): TGCGCCAGCAGCCAAGGACTAGCTCCCTCTTACAATGAGCAGTTCTTC. The encoded protein is CASSQGLAPSYNEQFF.

This clone appeared a few times. The rearrangement joins TRBV7-9 to TRBJ1-6; D is perhaps TRBD1 (6 bases). Trimming took 5 bases from V and 14 from J, leaving 10 bases between them. CDR1 is SEHNR, CDR2 FQNEAQ, per germline (reference sequence). The CDR3 spans 11 residues. The CDR3 DNA is TGTGCCAGCAGCCCAGGGGCGTCCCTCCACTTT. Its translation: CASSPGASLHF. Drawing the rest from reference TRBV7-9 and TRBJ1-6, the complete variable domain is DTGVSQNPRHKITKRGQNVTFRCDPISEHNRLYWYRQTLGQGPEFLTYFQNEAQLEKSRLLSDRFSAERPKGSFSTLEIQRTEQGDSAMYLCASSPGASLHFGNGTRLTVT.